Below are 16 T cell receptor beta chains sequenced from a single sample in a study of T cells after yellow fever vaccination. TCRdb re-analysed the 5' RACE reads in MiXCR, keeping a single row per CDR3 protein. The data contain more than 350,000 distinct CDR3 sequences, around a tenth of them singletons. The sample consisted of PBMCs, taken on the day of the first yellow fever vaccination. These receptors came from a man aged 18 to 35 who received the YFV17D yellow fever vaccine.

This chain connects TRBV18 to TRBJ1-2, with D unresolved. V was clipped by 3 bases and J by 7 bases, with 18 bases between them. Germline CDR1 is KGHSH and CDR2 is LQKENI. The CDR3 runs 15 residues. CDR3 in DNA: TGTGCCAGCTCACCGCCCCTAACAGCGCCGGTTGGCTACACCTTC. Its translation is CASSPPLTAPVGYTF.

This clonotype occurred a few times. The chain combines TRBV15 with TRBJ1-4; D is ambiguous. The CDR3 runs to 15 residues. The V end was cut by 0 bases, the J end by 8 bases, with 13 bases between. Germline V gene sequence: CDR1 LNHNV, CDR2 YYDKDF (reference sequence). The CDR3 DNA follows: TGTGCCACCAGCAGAGATGCGGGGTCTGGGGAAAAACTGTTTTTT. Its translation is CATSRDAGSGEKLFF.

The chain combines TRBV20-1 with TRBJ2-5; D may correspond to TRBD1 or TRBD2 (5 bases each). CDR3 length equals 13 residues. Germline V gene lookup returns CDR1 DFQATT and CDR2 SNEGSKA (reference sequence). Trimming cost V 1 base and J 7 bases, with 13 bases left between them. CDR3 amino acids: CSARVKGDGTQYF. DNA for the CDR3: TGCAGTGCTAGAGTTAAAGGGGACGGGACCCAGTACTTC.

V gene TRBV5-1 combines with J gene TRBJ2-7, with 8 bases that match TRBD1. Germline-derived CDR1 and CDR2 are SGHRS and YFSETQ. Trimming took 5 bases from V and 3 from J; bases not matched to a gene: 13. The CDR3 is 16 amino acids. CDR3: CASRAGGRPDNYEQYF. CDR3 bases: TGCGCCAGCAGGGCAGGGGGCCGTCCCGATAACTACGAGCAGTACTTC.

Many counts were recorded for this clonotype. The gene calls are TRBV12-3 or TRBV12-4 and TRBJ2-5; no clear D. The V gene lost 1 base and the J gene lost 5 bases, with 2 bases spanning the gap. This CDR3 has 11 amino acids. Here the CDR3 DNA reads TGTGCCAGCAGTTTAGATGAGACCCAGTACTTC. Its protein product is CASSLDETQYF.

This clonotype has a handful of counts. The V and J genes are TRBV5-1 and TRBJ1-3; no clear D. V lost 1 base to trimming and J lost 4 bases, with 18 bases between them. Germline V gene data show CDR1 as SGHRS and CDR2 as YFSETQ. The CDR3 totals 17 residues. The CDR3 DNA sequence: TGCGCCAGCAGCTTGCCGGTTGTCGGCGTAACCGGAAACACCATATATTTT. Translated, it gives CASSLPVVGVTGNTIYF.

This chain uses TRBV5-5 with TRBJ1-3; 8 nucleotides align to TRBD1. The CDR3 totals 13 residues. Trimming removed 4 bases from V and 4 bases from J; junction bases left unmatched: 1. CDR1 is SGHKS, CDR2 YYEKEE, per germline (reference sequence). CDR3 coding DNA: TGTGCCAGCAGCGGGGACAGGGGAAACACCATATATTTT. It encodes CASSGDRGNTIYF.

This clonotype has more than one count but fewer than ten. The rearrangement uses TRBV20-1 and TRBJ2-3; 11 nucleotides line up with TRBD2. There are 14 residues in the CDR3. The V gene's germline CDR1 is DFQATT and CDR2 SNEGSKA (reference sequence). Germline trimming cut 4 bases from V and 3 bases from J; bases unmatched to any gene: 3. CDR3 DNA sequence: TGCAGTGCTACCACTAGCGGGGGAACAGATACGCAGTATTTT. Its translation is CSATTSGGTDTQYF.

This clonotype occurred a few times. J is TRBJ1-2 and V is TRBV6-1; 9 bases line up with TRBD1. The CDR3 runs 16 residues. CDR1 and CDR2 (germline): MNHNS, SASEGT. The trim removed 6 bases at V and 2 bases at J, leaving 10 bases unmatched. DNA for the CDR3: TGTGCCAGCAGAGACTGGGGGACAGGGACAAACTATGGCTACACCTTC. Its translation: CASRDWGTGTNYGYTF.

The sample holds a few counts of this clonotype. The chain combines TRBV27 with TRBJ1-4; D not certain. V was pared by 8 bases and J by 8 bases, with 18 bases between. This CDR3 is 14 amino acids long. Germline CDR1 and CDR2: MNHEY and SMNVEV (reference sequence). CDR3 loop: CASRDLAAGEKLFF. CDR3 DNA: TGTGCCAGCCGCGACTTGGCCGCGGGAGAAAAACTGTTTTTT.

This clonotype showed up just a few times. The J gene is TRBJ2-1, the V gene TRBV7-8; TRBD1 matches at 11 bases. Germline V CDR1 and CDR2: SGHVS, FQNEAQ. This CDR3 is 16 amino acids long. Trimming cost V 5 bases and J 8 bases; bases outside gene matches: 11. CDR3 coding DNA: TGTGCCAGCAGCCTTTCCCCCGGGACAGGGGGATATGAGCAGTTCTTC. This gives the protein CASSLSPGTGGYEQFF.

This chain uses TRBV30 with TRBJ1-5; the D gene is possibly TRBD1 (6 bases). The germline V and J ends were trimmed by 3 bases and 1 base, with 7 bases remaining between them. The length of the CDR3 is 13 residues. Germline V gene lookup returns CDR1 GTSNPN and CDR2 SVGIG (reference sequence). CDR3 DNA: TGTGCCTGGAGCAGGGGAAGCAATCAGCCCCAGCATTTT. Residues: CAWSRGSNQPQHF.

Notes on this clonotype: The junction and the germline gene differ at one end; a read error may be behind it. CDR3 coding DNA: TGTGCCAGCAGTATGACCGGGACAGGGGTGGAAAAACCGTTTTTT. Its protein product is CASSMTGTGVEKPFF. This chain links TRBV2 with TRBJ1-4; 10 bases align to TRBD1. The CDR3 contains 15 residues. The germline CDR1 and CDR2 sequences are SNHLY and FYNNEI. The full variable domain, completed using reference TRBV2 and TRBJ1-4, is EPEVTQTPSHQVTQMGQEVILRCVPISNHLYFYWYRQILGQKVEFLVSFYNNEISEKSEIFDDQFSVERPDGSNFTLKIRSTKLEDSAMYFCASSMTGTGVEKPFFGSGTQLSVL.

A few counts support this clonotype. The V and J genes are TRBV4-2 and TRBJ2-3; the match to TRBD2 covers 9 bases. The CDR3 loop spans 18 amino acids. V shed 4 bases, J shed 5 bases, and the junction held 16 bases outside the gene matches. CDR1 LGHNA and CDR2 YNFKEQ come from the germline V gene. CDR3 DNA sequence: TGTGCCAGCAGCCTCCTTGGGGCTAAGCGGGGGGACGGAGATACGCAGTATTTT. Its translation is CASSLLGAKRGDGDTQYF.

This clonotype occurred a few times. The chain uses TRBV6-2 or TRBV6-3 and TRBJ2-2; 8 bases map to TRBD2. Germline loops: CDR1 MNHEY, CDR2 SVGEGT. This CDR3 is built from 15 residues. The ends lost 2 bases at V and 5 bases at J; junction bases unmatched: 4. The CDR3 DNA reads TGTGCCAGCAGTTACATCCGCGGGGGGACCGGGGAGCTGTTTTTT. It encodes CASSYIRGGTGELFF.

The chain is built from TRBV5-6 and TRBJ2-5; no clear D. The CDR3 runs to 14 residues. Trimming removed 2 bases at V and 5 bases at J, with 13 bases between. Per the germline V gene, CDR1 is SGHDT and CDR2 is YYEEEE. This CDR3 is CASSLRMVAETQYF. The CDR3 DNA reads TGTGCCAGCAGCTTACGGATGGTTGCGGAGACCCAGTACTTC. Using reference TRBV5-6 and TRBJ2-5 for the parts outside the CDR3, the full variable domain is DAGVTQSPTHLIKTRGQQVTLRCSPKSGHDTVSWYQQALGQGPQFIFQYYEEEERQRGNFPDRFSGHQFPNYSSELNVNALLLGDSALYLCASSLRMVAETQYFGPGTRLLVL.